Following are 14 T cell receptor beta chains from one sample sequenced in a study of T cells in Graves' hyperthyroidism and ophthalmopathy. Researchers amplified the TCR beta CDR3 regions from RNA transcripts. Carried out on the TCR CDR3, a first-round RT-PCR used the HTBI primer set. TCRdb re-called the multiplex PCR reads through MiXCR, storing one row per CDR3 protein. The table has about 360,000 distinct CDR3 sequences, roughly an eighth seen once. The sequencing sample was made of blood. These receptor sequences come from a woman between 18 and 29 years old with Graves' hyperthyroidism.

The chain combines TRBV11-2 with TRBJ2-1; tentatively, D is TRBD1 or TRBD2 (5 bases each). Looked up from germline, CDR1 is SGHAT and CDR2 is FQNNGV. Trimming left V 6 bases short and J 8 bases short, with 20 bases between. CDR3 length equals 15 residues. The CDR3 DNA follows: TGTGCCAGCAGGGCTAGGGGCAACCTCGGGGATGAGCAGTTCTTC. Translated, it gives CASRARGNLGDEQFF.

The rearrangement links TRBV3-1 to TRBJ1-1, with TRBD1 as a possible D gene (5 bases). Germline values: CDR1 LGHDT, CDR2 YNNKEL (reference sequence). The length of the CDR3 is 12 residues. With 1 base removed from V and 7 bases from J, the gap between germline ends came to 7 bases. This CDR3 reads CASSQGGREAFF. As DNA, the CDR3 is TGTGCCAGCAGCCAAGGGGGACGTGAAGCTTTCTTT.

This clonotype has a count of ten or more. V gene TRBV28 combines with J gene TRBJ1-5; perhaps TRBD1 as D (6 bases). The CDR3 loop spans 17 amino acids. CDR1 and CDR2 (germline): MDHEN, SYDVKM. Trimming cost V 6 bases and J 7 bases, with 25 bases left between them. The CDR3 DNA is TGTGCCAGCAGCGGATTCCCTCGGGGGGGCGCGCCCCAGCCCCAGCATTTT. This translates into CASSGFPRGGAPQPQHF.

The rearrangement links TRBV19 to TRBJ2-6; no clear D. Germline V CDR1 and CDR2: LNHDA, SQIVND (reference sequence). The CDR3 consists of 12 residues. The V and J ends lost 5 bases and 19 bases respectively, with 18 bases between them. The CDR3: CASSPGLSFPTF. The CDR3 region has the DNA TGTGCCAGTAGTCCGGGCCTCAGCTTCCCCACTTTC.

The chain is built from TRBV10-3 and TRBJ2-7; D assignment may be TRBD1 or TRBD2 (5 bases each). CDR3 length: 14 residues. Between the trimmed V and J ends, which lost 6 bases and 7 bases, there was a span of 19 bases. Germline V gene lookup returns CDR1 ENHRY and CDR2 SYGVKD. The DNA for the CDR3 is TGTGCCATCAGCTGGGACCAAAATTCGGGAGAGCAGTACTTC. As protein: CAISWDQNSGEQYF.

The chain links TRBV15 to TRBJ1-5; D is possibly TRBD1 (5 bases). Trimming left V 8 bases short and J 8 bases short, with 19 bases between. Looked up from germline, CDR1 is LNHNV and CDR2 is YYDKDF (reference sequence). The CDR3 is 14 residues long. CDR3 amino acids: CATARGIVAEPQHF. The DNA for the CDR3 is TGTGCCACCGCGCGGGGGATTGTAGCCGAGCCCCAGCATTTT.

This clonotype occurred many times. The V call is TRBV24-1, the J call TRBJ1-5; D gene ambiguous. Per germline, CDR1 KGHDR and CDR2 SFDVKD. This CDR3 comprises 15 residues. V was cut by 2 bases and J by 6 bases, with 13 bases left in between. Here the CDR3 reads CATSDSTHMAQPQHF. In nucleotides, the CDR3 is TGTGCCACCAGTGATTCGACCCACATGGCTCAGCCCCAGCATTTT.

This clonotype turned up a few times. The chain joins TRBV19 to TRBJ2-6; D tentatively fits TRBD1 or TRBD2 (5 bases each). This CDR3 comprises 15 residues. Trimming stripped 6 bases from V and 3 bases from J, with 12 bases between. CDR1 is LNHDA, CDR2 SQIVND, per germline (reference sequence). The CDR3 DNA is TGTGCCAGTAGGCGGCAGGGAGATGGGGCCAACGTCCTGACTTTC. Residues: CASRRQGDGANVLTF.

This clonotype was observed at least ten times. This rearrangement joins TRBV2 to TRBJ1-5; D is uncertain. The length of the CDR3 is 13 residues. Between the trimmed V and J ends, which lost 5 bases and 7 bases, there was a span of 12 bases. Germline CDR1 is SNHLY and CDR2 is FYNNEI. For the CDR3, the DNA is TGTGCCAGCAGTCAAGACGTGAACCAGCCCCAGCATTTT. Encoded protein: CASSQDVNQPQHF.

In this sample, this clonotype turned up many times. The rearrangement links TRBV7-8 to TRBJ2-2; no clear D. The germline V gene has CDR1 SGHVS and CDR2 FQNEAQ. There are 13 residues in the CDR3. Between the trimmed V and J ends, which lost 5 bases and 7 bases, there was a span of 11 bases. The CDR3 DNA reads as TGTGCCAGCAGCCCCCACCCGTTCGGGGAGCTGTTTTTT. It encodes CASSPHPFGELFF.

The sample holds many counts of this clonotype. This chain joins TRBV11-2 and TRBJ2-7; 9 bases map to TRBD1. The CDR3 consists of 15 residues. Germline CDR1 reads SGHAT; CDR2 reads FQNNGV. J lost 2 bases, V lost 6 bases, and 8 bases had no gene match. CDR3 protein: CASRIPGQGPYEQYF. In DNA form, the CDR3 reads TGTGCCAGCAGGATACCGGGACAGGGCCCCTACGAGCAGTACTTC.

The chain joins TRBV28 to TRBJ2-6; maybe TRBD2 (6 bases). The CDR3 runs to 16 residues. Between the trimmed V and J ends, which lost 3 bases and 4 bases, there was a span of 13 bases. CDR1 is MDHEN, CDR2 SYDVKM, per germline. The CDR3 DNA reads TGTGCCAGCAGTTTCCCGGGAGTATCAGGGGCCAACGTCCTGACTTTC. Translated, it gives CASSFPGVSGANVLTF. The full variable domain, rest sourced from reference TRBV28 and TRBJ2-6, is DVKVTQSSRYLVKRTGEKVFLECVQDMDHENMFWYRQDPGLGLRLIYFSYDVKMKEKGDIPEGYSVSREKKERFSLILESASTNQTSMYLCASSFPGVSGANVLTFGAGSRLTVL.

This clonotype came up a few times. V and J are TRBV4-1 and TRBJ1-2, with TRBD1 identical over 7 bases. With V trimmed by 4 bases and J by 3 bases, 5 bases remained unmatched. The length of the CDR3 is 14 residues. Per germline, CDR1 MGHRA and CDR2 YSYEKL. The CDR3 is CASSLPGGDYGYTF. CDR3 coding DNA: TGCGCCAGCAGCCTCCCAGGGGGGGACTATGGCTACACCTTC.

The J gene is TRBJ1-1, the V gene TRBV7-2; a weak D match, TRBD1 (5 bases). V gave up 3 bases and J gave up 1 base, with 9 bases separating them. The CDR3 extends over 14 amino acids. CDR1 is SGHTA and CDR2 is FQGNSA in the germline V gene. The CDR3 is CASSFRTWNTEAFF. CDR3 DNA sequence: TGTGCCAGCAGCTTCCGGACATGGAACACTGAAGCTTTCTTT.